The 31 T cell receptor beta chains given below trace back to one sample, sequenced in a study of immune cell composition in non-small cell lung cancer. Assay: immunoSEQ multiplex PCR; the TCRdb copy retains only in-frame clones and omits some. This repertoire shows a few thousand clones, approximately 78% found once; its top ten account for over 15%. Sample: lung tumor tissue. These TCRs come from a human donor with non-small cell lung cancer.

The genes are TRBV2 and TRBJ1-6; 11 bases fit TRBD1. Germline V gene sequence: CDR1 SNHLY, CDR2 FYNNEI. This CDR3 region has 15 residues. Losses at the gene ends were 5 bases for V and 8 bases for J; bases not matched to a gene: 5. CDR3 in amino acids: CASSFPGQGDSPLHF. The DNA of the CDR3 is TGTGCCAGCAGTTTCCCGGGACAGGGGGATTCACCCCTCCACTTT. Supplemented by reference TRBV2 and TRBJ1-6, the full variable domain reads EPEVTQTPSHQVTQMGQEVILRCVPISNHLYFYWYRQILGQKVEFLVSFYNNEISEKSEIFDDQFSVERPDGSNFTLKIRSTKLEDSAMYFCASSFPGQGDSPLHFGNGTRLTVT.

The rearrangement joins TRBV9 to TRBJ2-3; 7 nucleotides agree with TRBD2. Germline-derived CDR1 and CDR2 are SGDLS and YYNGEE. The CDR3 length is 13 residues. The V and J ends lost 3 bases and 4 bases, in that order; junction bases with no gene match: 2. In nucleotides, the CDR3 is TGTGCCAGCAGCGCCACTAGCGCAGATACGCAGTATTTT. It is translated as CASSATSADTQYF.

J is TRBJ2-7 and V is TRBV18, with D perhaps TRBD2 (5 bases). Germline-derived CDR1 and CDR2 are KGHSH and LQKENI. This CDR3 contains 14 residues. The germline V and J ends were trimmed by 5 bases and 1 base, with 12 bases remaining between them. As DNA, the CDR3 is TGTGCCAGCTCATCCGGACTGGGTTCCTACGAGCAGTACTTC. This translates into CASSSGLGSYEQYF. The whole variable domain, remainder taken from reference TRBV18 and TRBJ2-7, is NAGVMQNPRHLVRRRGQEARLRCSPMKGHSHVYWYRQLPEEGLKFMVYLQKENIIDESGMPKERFSAEFPKEGPSILRIQQVVRGDSAAYFCASSSGLGSYEQYFGPGTRLTVT.

The chain uses TRBV11-3 and TRBJ1-2; 8 nucleotides align to TRBD1. V shed 1 base and J 6 bases; nucleotides not matched to a gene: 4. Germline-derived CDR1 and CDR2 are SGHNT and YENEEA. The CDR3 loop spans 14 amino acids. The CDR3 nucleotides read TGTGCCAGCAGCTTAGGGAAGGACAGGGATGGCTACACCTTC. It encodes CASSLGKDRDGYTF.

The CDR3 reads CASTGAGMNTEAFF. The CDR3 bases are TGTGCCAGCACAGGGGCAGGGATGAACACTGAAGCTTTCTTT. The chain joins TRBV2 to TRBJ1-1; tentatively, D is TRBD1 (6 bases). CDR1 and CDR2 from the germline V gene are SNHLY and FYNNEI. The V gene lost 7 bases and the J gene lost 0 bases, with 12 bases spanning the gap. This CDR3 comprises 14 residues.

V usage is TRBV13 and J usage is TRBJ2-3; D uncertain. This CDR3 region has 15 residues. Per germline, CDR1 PRHDT and CDR2 FYEKMQ (reference sequence). V was clipped by 5 bases and J by 1 base, with 13 bases between them. The CDR3 DNA sequence: TGTGCCAGCAGCCGCCTAGAGATTCGCACAGATACGCAGTATTTT. Protein sequence: CASSRLEIRTDTQYF.

V is TRBV6-1 and J is TRBJ2-4, with unresolved D. Germline CDR1 MNHNS, CDR2 SASEGT. The CDR3 runs to 14 residues. Trimming stripped 6 bases from V and 2 bases from J, with 11 bases between. CDR3: CASRLPGSKNIQYF. The CDR3 DNA reads as TGTGCCAGCAGGCTCCCCGGGTCCAAAAACATTCAGTACTTC.

The chain recombines TRBV7-3 with TRBJ1-6, with 9 bases that match TRBD1. The germline gives CDR1 SGHTA, CDR2 FQGTGA. The V gene end was trimmed by 4 bases and the J gene end by 9 bases; junction bases not matched to a gene: 7. The CDR3 spans 15 residues. CDR3 nucleotide sequence: TGTGCCAGCAGCTCCGTAAGGACAGGGGTTTCACCCCTCCACTTT. It codes for CASSSVRTGVSPLHF.

This chain joins TRBV7-2 and TRBJ2-5, with 7 bases fitting TRBD1. The assigned J gene may be wrong: the sequence end matches TRBJ2-7 better. Per the germline V gene, CDR1 is SGHTA and CDR2 is FQGNSA. The CDR3 is made up of 14 amino acids. The chain's CDR3 is CASSSTGTDYEQYF. The CDR3 bases are TGTGCCAGCAGCTCAACCGGGACAGACTACGAGCAGTACTTC.

This clone was detected only a few times. This chain uses TRBV2 with TRBJ2-3, with no clear D. Trimming took 1 base from V and 2 from J, leaving 7 bases between them. CDR3 length: 14 residues. Germline values: CDR1 SNHLY, CDR2 FYNNEI. The CDR3 DNA reads TGTGCCAGCAGTGAAGTTGCTATCACAGATACGCAGTATTTT. It encodes CASSEVAITDTQYF. Variable domain in full (rest from reference TRBV2 and TRBJ2-3): EPEVTQTPSHQVTQMGQEVILRCVPISNHLYFYWYRQILGQKVEFLVSFYNNEISEKSEIFDDQFSVERPDGSNFTLKIRSTKLEDSAMYFCASSEVAITDTQYFGPGTRLTVL.

The chain couples TRBV7-9 to TRBJ1-4; tentative D call: TRBD1 (6 bases). V lost 4 bases and J lost 4, with 13 bases in between. Germline CDR1 reads SEHNR; CDR2 reads FQNEAQ (reference sequence). This CDR3 region has 15 residues. CDR3 amino acids: CASSYIQGSNEKLFF. The CDR3 bases are TGTGCCAGCAGCTATATACAGGGAAGTAATGAAAAACTGTTTTTT.

The V and J genes are TRBV19 and TRBJ2-2, with 9 positions matching TRBD1. Losses at the gene ends were 5 bases for V and 2 bases for J; bases not matched to a gene: 6. There are 16 residues in the CDR3. Germline lookup yields CDR1 LNHDA and CDR2 SQIVND (reference sequence). CDR3 in amino acids: CASSVFTGGNTGELFF. The CDR3 DNA follows: TGTGCCAGTAGTGTATTCACAGGGGGCAACACCGGGGAGCTGTTTTTT.

J is TRBJ2-7 and V is TRBV18; 7 bases are a match to TRBD2. Trimming took 3 bases from V and 3 from J; bases not matched to a gene: 8. CDR1 is KGHSH and CDR2 is LQKENI in the germline V gene. CDR3 length: 15 residues. In DNA form, the CDR3 reads TGTGCCAGCTCACCGACTTCGGGGGGAGGCTACGAGCAGTACTTC. Its translation is CASSPTSGGGYEQYF.

The chain joins TRBV6-5 to TRBJ1-1; tentative D call: TRBD1 (6 bases). Germline V lookup: CDR1 MNHEY, CDR2 SVGAGI. V lost 6 bases, J lost 4 bases, and 18 bases lay in between. CDR3 length: 15 amino acids. The CDR3 coding sequence is TGTGCCAGCAGCCGCGGGGGCGCAGGGTCCACTGAAGCTTTCTTT. Protein sequence: CASSRGGAGSTEAFF.

V is TRBV19 and J is TRBJ2-1, with 7 bases aligning to TRBD2. The CDR3 is 16 residues long. The V and J ends lost 7 bases and 4 bases, in that order; junction bases with no gene match: 13. CDR1 and CDR2 from the germline V gene are LNHDA and SQIVND (reference sequence). The CDR3: CASTRTRGSVYNEQFF. The DNA of the CDR3 is TGTGCCAGTACCCGGACGCGGGGGTCGGTTTACAATGAGCAGTTCTTC.

The rearrangement links TRBV5-1 to TRBJ2-7; TRBD1 matches 9 bases. V shed 4 bases and J 1 base; nucleotides not matched to a gene: 6. The CDR3 is made up of 15 amino acids. The germline V gene encodes CDR1 SGHRS and CDR2 YFSETQ. DNA for the CDR3: TGCGCCAGCAGCACCACAGGGGGCCGGTCCTACGAGCAGTACTTC. Residues: CASSTTGGRSYEQYF.

The CDR3 nucleotides are TGTGCCAGCAGCTCCCGGACAGGGGGCGTTCAGCCCCAGCATTTT. Translation gives CASSSRTGGVQPQHF. The gene calls are TRBV5-5 and TRBJ1-5; 11 nucleotides agree with TRBD1. The length of the CDR3 is 15 residues. V was clipped by 3 bases and J by 6 bases; unmatched bases: 5. CDR1 SGHKS and CDR2 YYEKEE come from the germline V gene (reference sequence). Using reference TRBV5-5 and TRBJ1-5 for the parts outside the CDR3, the full variable domain is DAGVTQSPTHLIKTRGQQVTLRCSPISGHKSVSWYQQVLGQGPQFIFQYYEKEERGRGNFPDRFSARQFPNYSSELNVNALLLGDSALYLCASSSRTGGVQPQHFGDGTRLSIL.

Details on this clone: The junction and the germline gene differ at one end; a read error may be behind it. V gene TRBV7-7 combines with J gene TRBJ2-5; D is perhaps TRBD2 (5 bases). Germline loops: CDR1 SSHAT, CDR2 FNYEAQ (reference sequence). The CDR3 covers 12 residues. Written as DNA, the CDR3 is TGTGCTAGCATGGGGTCGGGGGAGACCCAGTACTTC. Protein: CASMGSGETQYF. The full variable domain, its missing parts supplied by reference TRBV7-7 and TRBJ2-5, is GAGVSQSPRYKVTKRGQDVTLRCDPISSHATLYWYQQALGQGPEFLTYFNYEAQPDKSGLPSDRFSAERPEGSISTLTIQRTEQRDSAMYRCASMGSGETQYFGPGTRLLVL.

This clone was detected a few times. V is TRBV6-5 and J is TRBJ2-5; possibly TRBD2 for D (6 bases). This CDR3 spans 15 amino acids. Looked up from germline, CDR1 is MNHEY and CDR2 is SVGAGI. V lost 4 bases, J lost 5 bases, and 17 bases lay in between. The DNA of the CDR3 is TGTGCCAGCAGTTTAACACTAGCACCCTATGAGACCCAGTACTTC. Amino acid sequence: CASSLTLAPYETQYF.

The chain uses TRBV19 and TRBJ2-1; maybe TRBD2 (5 bases). CDR1 LNHDA and CDR2 SQIVND come from the germline V gene (reference sequence). V lost 6 bases and J lost 0, with 9 bases in between. The CDR3 loop spans 14 amino acids. As DNA, the CDR3 is TGTGCCAGTAGGCAGCGGAGCTCCTACAATGAGCAGTTCTTC. Protein sequence: CASRQRSSYNEQFF.

V and J are TRBV12-5 and TRBJ2-5; maybe TRBD1 (6 bases). The V end was cut by 6 bases, the J end by 4 bases, with 15 bases between. This CDR3 region has 14 residues. Per the germline V gene, CDR1 is LGHNT and CDR2 is FRNRAP. The chain's CDR3 is CASGNFSRGETQYF. The CDR3 DNA reads TGTGCTAGTGGAAACTTTTCCAGGGGAGAGACCCAGTACTTC.

The chain is built from TRBV7-9 and TRBJ2-1, with 8 bases that match TRBD2. The CDR3 sequence is 16 residues long. Germline V gene data show CDR1 as SEHNR and CDR2 as FQNEAQ (reference sequence). Unmatched junction bases numbered 7, after V lost 6 bases and J lost 0 bases. CDR3 protein: CASSLWLAGSYNEQFF. Here the CDR3 DNA reads TGTGCCAGCAGTTTGTGGCTAGCGGGCTCCTACAATGAGCAGTTCTTC.

This chain uses TRBV7-8 with TRBJ1-5; D perhaps matches TRBD1 (6 bases). The germline gives CDR1 SGHVS, CDR2 FQNEAQ. Trimming left V 2 bases short and J 5 bases short, with 16 bases between. The CDR3 extends over 16 amino acids. CDR3 sequence: CASSLYGRGRDQPQHF. The CDR3 nucleotides read TGTGCCAGCAGCTTATACGGCAGGGGAAGAGATCAGCCCCAGCATTTT.

V usage is TRBV6-1 and J usage is TRBJ2-1; no clear D gene. The CDR3 spans 14 residues. Between the trimmed V and J ends, which lost 8 bases and 5 bases, there was a span of 16 bases. CDR1 and CDR2 from the germline V gene are MNHNS and SASEGT. CDR3 DNA: TGTGCCAGCCGGTGGGCCCCGTCTAACAATGAGCAGTTCTTC. Translated: CASRWAPSNNEQFF.

The V call is TRBV5-1, the J call TRBJ2-3, with TRBD2 matching over 8 bases. Germline-derived CDR1 and CDR2 are SGHRS and YFSETQ. This CDR3 has 15 amino acids. J gave up 6 bases and V 0 bases, and 6 bases lay outside the gene matches. The chain's CDR3 is CASSLAGGVWDTQYF. CDR3 coding DNA: TGCGCCAGCAGCTTGGCCGGGGGGGTATGGGATACGCAGTATTTT.

The chain carries TRBV10-3 and TRBJ2-2; 10 bases fit TRBD2. This CDR3 is 16 amino acids long. CDR1 and CDR2 (germline): ENHRY, SYGVKD. V dropped 6 bases and J dropped 6; count of bases not matched to a gene: 10. CDR3 bases: TGTGCCATCAGGTCCGCCGGGCTAGCGGGAGCCGGGGAGCTGTTTTTT. Protein sequence: CAIRSAGLAGAGELFF.

The chain combines TRBV5-4 with TRBJ2-7; D remains unclear. This CDR3 has 13 amino acids. Trimming removed 5 bases at V and 0 bases at J, with 9 bases between. Germline lookup yields CDR1 SGHNT and CDR2 YYREEE (reference sequence). The CDR3 coding sequence is TGTGCCAGCAGTGATTGGAGCTCCTACGAGCAGTACTTC. As protein: CASSDWSSYEQYF.

This sequence joins TRBV7-9 and TRBJ1-1; D is perhaps TRBD1 (6 bases). The CDR3 runs to 15 residues. The germline V and J ends were trimmed by 2 bases and 2 bases, with 12 bases remaining between them. The germline CDR1 and CDR2 sequences are SEHNR and FQNEAQ (reference sequence). The CDR3 sequence: CASSLPGARNTEAFF. The DNA of the CDR3 is TGTGCCAGCAGCTTACCAGGGGCCAGAAACACTGAAGCTTTCTTT.

This clone was found a few times. The chain recombines TRBV9 with TRBJ1-1; D possibly corresponds to TRBD1 (5 bases). Trimming pared 1 base from V and 2 bases from J, leaving 12 bases between. The germline V gene has CDR1 SGDLS and CDR2 YYNGEE. This CDR3 region has 15 residues. The CDR3 sequence: CASSVSDSPNTEAFF. The CDR3 DNA sequence: TGTGCCAGCAGCGTATCAGACAGCCCAAACACTGAAGCTTTCTTT. The complete variable domain, with remaining parts taken from reference TRBV9 and TRBJ1-1, reads DSGVTQTPKHLITATGQRVTLRCSPRSGDLSVYWYQQSLDQGLQFLIQYYNGEERAKGNILERFSAQQFPDLHSELNLSSLELGDSALYFCASSVSDSPNTEAFFGQGTRLTVV.

This clone is labeled as medium-sized. This chain connects TRBV19 to TRBJ1-2; D is perhaps TRBD1 (5 bases). Germline loops: CDR1 LNHDA, CDR2 SQIVND (reference sequence). V lost 4 bases to trimming and J lost 4 bases, with 16 bases between them. This CDR3 comprises 15 residues. The CDR3 nucleotides are TGTGCCAGTAGTACCATTGGCAGGGCGGCCTATGGCTACACCTTC. Its translation: CASSTIGRAAYGYTF.

This chain uses TRBV28 with TRBJ2-2; 8 bases align to TRBD2. This CDR3 spans 16 amino acids. Germline V CDR1 and CDR2: MDHEN, SYDVKM. The ends lost 6 bases at V and 7 bases at J; junction bases unmatched: 13. CDR3 region: CASSLTGTREDGELFF. The CDR3 DNA follows: TGTGCCAGCAGCCTAACCGGGACTAGAGAGGACGGGGAGCTGTTTTTT.